This entry lists 30 T cell receptor beta chains sequenced from one sample in a study of shared clonotypes between healthy human individuals. Assay used: immunoSEQ multiplex PCR; TCRdb lists only in-frame clones, some missing. The sample lists about 680,000 clones, about 91% occurring once. Naive CD8 cells lacked CD45RO, underwent positive selection for CCR7 and left out terminally differentiated effector memory CD45RA+ cells. Sequenced material: naive CD8+ T cells sorted from blood. These receptors originate from a man aged 30-40 years in good health.

The chain uses TRBV19 and TRBJ2-5, with 9 bases identical to TRBD2. Trimming cost V 5 bases and J 3 bases; bases outside gene matches: 7. This CDR3 is built from 15 residues. Germline loops: CDR1 LNHDA, CDR2 SQIVND (reference sequence). CDR3 nucleotide sequence: TGTGCCAGTAGTGGTAGCGGGAGTAGTGAAGAGACCCAGTACTTC. It specifies CASSGSGSSEETQYF.

About this clone itself: Additional DNA sequences in this sample encode the identical CDR3. The CDR3 loop is CASSPRDRGYEQYF. The CDR3, as DNA: TGTGCCAGCAGCCCCCGGGACAGGGGCTACGAGCAGTACTTC. The V gene is TRBV9, the J gene TRBJ2-7; 10 bases are a match to TRBD1. Germline V gene sequence: CDR1 SGDLS, CDR2 YYNGEE. Unmatched junction bases numbered 4, after V lost 4 bases and J lost 3 bases. The CDR3 is made up of 14 amino acids.

The chain uses TRBV28 and TRBJ2-7; 7 bases line up with TRBD1. There are 18 residues in the CDR3. J was trimmed by 2 bases and V by 5 bases; bases with no gene match: 18. Germline CDR1 reads MDHEN; CDR2 reads SYDVKM. As DNA, the CDR3 is TGTGCCAGCAGTCTTCCGACAGGGTTTAACTTCAACCCCTACGAGCAGTACTTC. Its translation: CASSLPTGFNFNPYEQYF. Drawing the rest from reference TRBV28 and TRBJ2-7, the complete variable domain is DVKVTQSSRYLVKRTGEKVFLECVQDMDHENMFWYRQDPGLGLRLIYFSYDVKMKEKGDIPEGYSVSREKKERFSLILESASTNQTSMYLCASSLPTGFNFNPYEQYFGPGTRLTVT.

As DNA, the CDR3 is TGTGCCAGCAGCTTAGCCCCCGGTATGGGGGGAGGGCCCTACAATGAGCAGTTCTTC. This encodes CASSLAPGMGGGPYNEQFF. The gene calls are TRBV11-2 and TRBJ2-1; 7 positions agree with TRBD2. Germline-derived CDR1 and CDR2 are SGHAT and FQNNGV. The CDR3 is made up of 19 amino acids. The V and J ends lost 1 base and 2 bases, in that order; junction bases with no gene match: 14.

V is TRBV27 and J is TRBJ2-7; 7 bases line up with TRBD2. The V and J ends lost 10 bases and 0 bases, in that order; junction bases with no gene match: 18. Germline values: CDR1 MNHEY, CDR2 SMNVEV (reference sequence). This CDR3 contains 17 residues. CDR3 protein: CATYRRLDGTNSYEQYF. The CDR3 bases are TGTGCCACTTACAGGAGACTTGACGGGACTAACTCCTACGAGCAGTACTTC.

The V gene is TRBV30, the J gene TRBJ2-7, with a weak D call TRBD2 (5 bases). With 0 bases removed from V and 5 bases from J, the gap between germline ends came to 14 bases. Germline V gene lookup returns CDR1 GTSNPN and CDR2 SVGIG (reference sequence). This CDR3 is 14 amino acids long. The chain's CDR3 is CAWSVTPPGDEQYF. In nucleotides, the CDR3 is TGTGCCTGGAGTGTTACCCCCCCCGGGGACGAGCAGTACTTC. Based on the CDR3 plus reference TRBV30 and TRBJ2-7, the full variable domain is SQTIHQWPATLVQPVGSPLSLECTVEGTSNPNLYWYRQAAGRGLQLLFYSVGIGQISSEVPQNLSASRPQDRQFILSSKKLLLSDSGFYLCAWSVTPPGDEQYFGPGTRLTVT.

This chain connects TRBV7-3 to TRBJ2-7, with 9 bases matching TRBD2. CDR3 length: 15 residues. V lost 1 base, J lost 5 bases, and 6 bases stayed unmatched. Per germline, CDR1 SGHTA and CDR2 FQGTGA. The CDR3 bases are TGTGCCAGCAGCTTAATAGGCGGGAGGGCGGACGAGCAGTACTTC. It is translated as CASSLIGGRADEQYF.

V and J are TRBV11-3 and TRBJ2-1; 9 nucleotides match TRBD2. CDR3 length: 15 amino acids. Trimming at V came to 0 bases and at J to 7 bases, leaving 4 bases not matched to a gene. Germline assignment: CDR1 SGHNT and CDR2 YENEEA. CDR3 residues: CASSLEREGRNEQFF. Written as DNA, the CDR3 is TGTGCCAGCAGCTTAGAGCGGGAGGGCCGTAATGAGCAGTTCTTC.

The CDR3 spells CASSLLAQETQYF. The CDR3 region has the DNA TGTGCCAGCAGTCTACTAGCGCAAGAGACCCAGTACTTC. The chain joins TRBV27 to TRBJ2-5, with 7 bases identical to TRBD2. The germline CDR1 and CDR2 sequences are MNHEY and SMNVEV (reference sequence). This CDR3 region has 13 residues. V dropped 5 bases and J dropped 2; count of bases not matched to a gene: 2.

V usage is TRBV5-1 and J usage is TRBJ2-3; the D gene could be TRBD1 or TRBD2 (5 bases each). The CDR3 has 16 amino acids. The V gene lost 3 bases and the J gene lost 0 bases, with 14 bases spanning the gap. Germline V gives CDR1 SGHRS, CDR2 YFSETQ. CDR3 bases: TGCGCCAGCAGCTGGCCCGAGGGGTCTAGCACAGATACGCAGTATTTT. Translation gives CASSWPEGSSTDTQYF.

This sequence joins TRBV4-3 and TRBJ2-1; 12 nucleotides agree with TRBD2. Germline V gives CDR1 LGHNA, CDR2 YSLEER. The junction had 6 bases not matched to a gene; V was cut back by 4 bases and J by 8 bases. The CDR3 covers 15 residues. The CDR3 loop is CASSLGLAGFDEQFF. In DNA, the CDR3 is TGCGCCAGCAGCCTGGGACTAGCGGGTTTCGATGAGCAGTTCTTC.

Details on this clone: In the same sample, other DNA sequences code for this CDR3. The chain employs TRBV7-9 and TRBJ2-1; D ambiguous. The CDR3 is 13 amino acids. V dropped 5 bases and J dropped 0 bases, with 5 bases sitting between them. Germline assignment: CDR1 SEHNR and CDR2 FQNEAQ (reference sequence). The CDR3 here is CASSLYSYNEQFF. The CDR3, as DNA: TGTGCCAGCAGCCTTTACTCCTACAATGAGCAGTTCTTC.

This rearrangement joins TRBV18 to TRBJ2-3; TRBD1 matches at 10 bases. CDR3 length: 11 residues. V shed 6 bases and J 13 bases; nucleotides not matched to a gene: 4. Germline CDR1 KGHSH, CDR2 LQKENI. The CDR3 region is CASSPGTGEYF. CDR3 DNA: TGTGCCAGCTCCCCCGGGACAGGGGAGTATTTT. Complete variable domain (other parts from reference TRBV18 and TRBJ2-3): NAGVMQNPRHLVRRRGQEARLRCSPMKGHSHVYWYRQLPEEGLKFMVYLQKENIIDESGMPKERFSAEFPKEGPSILRIQQVVRGDSAAYFCASSPGTGEYFGPGTRLTVL.

The chain carries TRBV27 and TRBJ2-7; D remains unclear. CDR1 MNHEY and CDR2 SMNVEV come from the germline V gene (reference sequence). Trimming removed 4 bases at V and 5 bases at J, with 6 bases between. The length of the CDR3 is 11 residues. CDR3 sequence reads: CASSYLHEQYF. CDR3 DNA: TGTGCCAGCAGTTACCTACACGAGCAGTACTTC.

The gene calls are TRBV2 and TRBJ2-6, with D possibly TRBD1 on 6 matching bases. With 8 bases removed from V and 0 bases from J, the gap between germline ends came to 17 bases. Germline values: CDR1 SNHLY, CDR2 FYNNEI. The CDR3 is 17 amino acids. CDR3 nucleotides: TGTGCCAGCCCCCAAAGACAGGTCAGCTCTGGGGCCAACGTCCTGACTTTC. Protein product: CASPQRQVSSGANVLTF.

This chain uses TRBV11-3 with TRBJ2-5; D remains unclear. V was pared by 5 bases and J by 2 bases, with 9 bases between. The CDR3 runs to 13 residues. Per the germline V gene, CDR1 is SGHNT and CDR2 is YENEEA. The CDR3 sequence is CASSPRSQETQYF. As DNA, the CDR3 is TGTGCCAGCAGCCCCCGGTCTCAAGAGACCCAGTACTTC.

The gene calls are TRBV6-1 and TRBJ1-1; D perhaps matches TRBD1 (5 bases). Germline assignment: CDR1 MNHNS and CDR2 SASEGT. This CDR3 has 13 amino acids. V shed 5 bases and J shed 1 base, with 8 bases lying between them. The CDR3 region has the DNA TGTGCCAGCAGTCCCGGGGGGAACACTGAAGCTTTCTTT. This sequence encodes CASSPGGNTEAFF.

The gene calls are TRBV7-9 and TRBJ2-5, with 8 nucleotides matching TRBD1. Germline CDR1 and CDR2: SEHNR and FQNEAQ (reference sequence). The ends lost 3 bases at V and 3 bases at J; junction bases unmatched: 6. The CDR3 is 15 residues long. DNA for the CDR3: TGTGCCAGCAGCTTCACGGTGGGACAGGAAGAGACCCAGTACTTC. Protein: CASSFTVGQEETQYF.

The V call is TRBV19, the J call TRBJ1-2; D not certain. Germline V CDR1 and CDR2: LNHDA, SQIVND (reference sequence). CDR3 size: 14 residues. Between the trimmed V and J ends, which lost 5 bases and 0 bases, there was a span of 10 bases. The CDR3 here is CASSFAGANYGYTF. CDR3 coding DNA: TGTGCCAGTAGTTTCGCCGGTGCTAACTATGGCTACACCTTC.

This clone was recorded only once. This sequence joins TRBV28 and TRBJ2-7; unclear D gene. There are 12 residues in the CDR3. The ends were cut back, 5 bases at V and 3 bases at J, with 8 bases in the middle. CDR1 is MDHEN and CDR2 is SYDVKM in the germline V gene. CDR3 amino acids: CASSLLLYEQYF. The CDR3 bases are TGTGCCAGCAGTCTCCTTCTCTACGAGCAGTACTTC.

The V call is TRBV27, the J call TRBJ2-7; D remains ambiguous. Trimming stripped 4 bases from V and 0 bases from J, with 19 bases between. Germline V gives CDR1 MNHEY, CDR2 SMNVEV (reference sequence). There are 17 residues in the CDR3. This CDR3 is CASSSVLFGVSSYEQYF. Written as DNA, the CDR3 is TGTGCCAGCAGTTCCGTTCTGTTTGGGGTTTCCTCCTACGAGCAGTACTTC.

This clone came up a few times. Other DNA sequences of this sample code for an identical CDR3. This sequence joins TRBV27 and TRBJ1-4; TRBD1 is a possible D gene (5 bases). The CDR3 is 14 amino acids. Germline lookup yields CDR1 MNHEY and CDR2 SMNVEV (reference sequence). Deletions cut 2 bases from V and 6 bases from J, with 10 bases between. Here the CDR3 reads CASSLLGEDEKLFF. DNA for the CDR3: TGTGCCAGCAGTTTACTAGGGGAGGATGAAAAACTGTTTTTT. Based on the CDR3 plus reference TRBV27 and TRBJ1-4, the full variable domain is EAQVTQNPRYLITVTGKKLTVTCSQNMNHEYMSWYRQDPGLGLRQIYYSMNVEVTDKGDVPEGYKVSRKEKRNFPLILESPSPNQTSLYFCASSLLGEDEKLFFGSGTQLSVL.

This chain links TRBV30 with TRBJ2-7, with D possibly matching TRBD1 (6 bases). Trimming removed 5 bases at V and 6 bases at J, with 20 bases between. CDR1 and CDR2 (germline): GTSNPN, SVGIG (reference sequence). The CDR3 covers 14 residues. The CDR3 protein is CAWSGGGGSLEQYF. The CDR3 nucleotides are TGTGCCTGGTCTGGGGGCGGCGGTTCTCTCGAGCAGTACTTC. The complete variable domain, with remaining parts taken from reference TRBV30 and TRBJ2-7, reads SQTIHQWPATLVQPVGSPLSLECTVEGTSNPNLYWYRQAAGRGLQLLFYSVGIGQISSEVPQNLSASRPQDRQFILSSKKLLLSDSGFYLCAWSGGGGSLEQYFGPGTRLTVT.

The chain couples TRBV9 to TRBJ2-3, with D tentatively TRBD1 (6 bases). Trimming removed 5 bases at V and 2 bases at J, with 18 bases between. Germline V gene data show CDR1 as SGDLS and CDR2 as YYNGEE. The CDR3 is made up of 16 amino acids. CDR3 amino acids: CASSVGELGHTDTQYF. CDR3 in DNA: TGTGCCAGCAGTGTGGGGGAGTTGGGACACACAGATACGCAGTATTTT.

J is TRBJ2-7 and V is TRBV5-4; 12 bases map to TRBD2. Germline lookup yields CDR1 SGHNT and CDR2 YYREEE (reference sequence). After removal of 4 bases from V and 4 bases from J, the junction contained 9 bases not matched to a gene. This CDR3 is 16 amino acids long. CDR3 DNA: TGTGCCAGCAGCCAAAGACTAGCGGGAGCGGAGTACGAGCAGTACTTC. Translation: CASSQRLAGAEYEQYF.

The rearrangement joins TRBV9 to TRBJ2-2; possibly TRBD1 or TRBD2 for D (5 bases each). Germline CDR1 and CDR2: SGDLS and YYNGEE. V dropped 6 bases and J dropped 2 bases, with 11 bases sitting between them. The CDR3 is made up of 14 amino acids. The CDR3 DNA reads TGTGCCAGCAAGCGGTGGGACAACACCGGGGAGCTGTTTTTT. Translation: CASKRWDNTGELFF.

This rearrangement joins TRBV27 to TRBJ1-4; D perhaps matches TRBD1 (6 bases). Germline V lookup: CDR1 MNHEY, CDR2 SMNVEV (reference sequence). The length of the CDR3 is 15 residues. Trimming stripped 1 base from V and 5 bases from J, with 11 bases between. The CDR3 loop is CASSLFPDRNEKLFF. The CDR3 nucleotides read TGTGCCAGCAGTTTATTCCCGGACAGAAATGAAAAACTGTTTTTT.

The chain recombines TRBV5-5 with TRBJ2-7; 10 nucleotides line up with TRBD1. Germline V gene sequence: CDR1 SGHKS, CDR2 YYEKEE (reference sequence). The V gene end was trimmed by 4 bases and the J gene end by 6 bases; junction bases not matched to a gene: 10. This CDR3 is 15 amino acids long. The CDR3 spells CASSPSRGQGFEQYF. The CDR3 DNA follows: TGTGCCAGCAGCCCAAGTCGGGGACAGGGGTTCGAGCAGTACTTC.

This clone was observed a handful of times. The chain couples TRBV2 to TRBJ1-5, with D unresolved. V was clipped by 3 bases and J by 3 bases, with 9 bases between them. CDR1 is SNHLY, CDR2 FYNNEI, per germline. The CDR3 runs 14 residues. CDR3 loop: CASSDPGYNQPQHF. The CDR3 DNA reads as TGTGCCAGCAGTGACCCGGGGTACAATCAGCCCCAGCATTTT. Drawing the rest from reference TRBV2 and TRBJ1-5, the complete variable domain is EPEVTQTPSHQVTQMGQEVILRCVPISNHLYFYWYRQILGQKVEFLVSFYNNEISEKSEIFDDQFSVERPDGSNFTLKIRSTKLEDSAMYFCASSDPGYNQPQHFGDGTRLSIL.

The sample holds one count of this clone. The chain combines TRBV7-2 with TRBJ2-7; maybe TRBD2 (5 bases). Per germline, CDR1 SGHTA and CDR2 FQGNSA. The CDR3 covers 17 residues. Trimming took 2 bases from V and 2 from J, leaving 19 bases between them. DNA for the CDR3: TGTGCCAGCAGCTTAAGCGGTTTGTTTGGGCTCACCTACGAGCAGTACTTC. The encoded protein is CASSLSGLFGLTYEQYF.